Presented here are 28 T cell receptor beta chains from one specimen sequenced in a study of blood T cell repertoires in COVID-19. Libraries were prepared by immunoSEQ multiplex PCR; TCRdb keeps only in-frame clonotypes and omits some of them. This repertoire shows 200,000 to 250,000 clones, 70% to 90% found once; its top ten account for approximately 2%. Sequences were obtained from peripheral blood. Receptor source: a woman between 40 and 55 years old who had recovered from COVID-19.

This chain uses TRBV4-3 with TRBJ2-1; no reliable D call. Between the trimmed V and J ends, which lost 0 bases and 0 bases, there was a span of 12 bases. The germline gives CDR1 LGHNA, CDR2 YSLEER. The length of the CDR3 is 17 residues. The CDR3, as DNA: TGCGCCAGCAGCCAAGATGTGTCTATGAGCTCCTACAATGAGCAGTTCTTC. It specifies CASSQDVSMSSYNEQFF.

The chain links TRBV7-3 to TRBJ1-6, with D possibly TRBD1 on 6 matching bases. V was trimmed by 5 bases and J by 10 bases, leaving 15 bases between them. The CDR3 is made up of 14 amino acids. The germline gives CDR1 SGHTA, CDR2 FQGTGA. The CDR3 DNA reads TGTGCCAGCAGCCAAGACAGGTTAAACTCACCCCTCCACTTT. Translating gives CASSQDRLNSPLHF.

In this sample, this clone is medium-sized. J is TRBJ1-3 and V is TRBV7-9, with TRBD1 identical over 8 bases. Germline lookup yields CDR1 SEHNR and CDR2 FQNEAQ (reference sequence). Unmatched junction bases numbered 9, after V lost 8 bases and J lost 0 bases. This CDR3 region has 16 residues. CDR3 region: CASSTLDRGSGNTIYF. In nucleotides, the CDR3 is TGTGCCAGCTCAACCTTAGACAGGGGCTCTGGAAACACCATATATTTT.

The rearrangement uses TRBV5-1 and TRBJ1-2, with a tentative D call TRBD1 (5 bases). This CDR3 is 14 amino acids long. Germline V lookup: CDR1 SGHRS, CDR2 YFSETQ. Trimming removed 4 bases from V and 1 base from J, with 11 bases in between. CDR3 coding DNA: TGCGCCAGCAGCCCAGGGTTAGATAACTATGGCTACACCTTC. Translating gives CASSPGLDNYGYTF.

This clone was seen only a few times. The J gene is TRBJ2-1, the V gene TRBV7-6; TRBD2 matches at 9 bases. CDR3 size: 16 residues. With V trimmed by 5 bases and J by 6 bases, 11 bases remained unmatched. The germline V gene has CDR1 SGHVS and CDR2 FNYEAQ. CDR3 DNA: TGTGCCAGCAGCGCGACTAGCGGATACTCTGGCAATGAGCAGTTCTTC. Its translation is CASSATSGYSGNEQFF.

The chain employs TRBV4-3 and TRBJ1-2, with 7 positions matching TRBD1. The junction had 5 bases not matched to a gene; V was cut back by 2 bases and J by 2 bases. Germline CDR1 LGHNA, CDR2 YSLEER. The CDR3 has 15 residues. CDR3 nucleotide sequence: TGCGCCAGCAGCCAACTTCCAGGGGGGAACTATGGCTACACCTTC. It codes for CASSQLPGGNYGYTF.

The chain joins TRBV27 to TRBJ1-5; D may be TRBD1 (6 bases). The CDR3 sequence is 16 residues long. Germline V gene sequence: CDR1 MNHEY, CDR2 SMNVEV (reference sequence). Trimming removed 5 bases from V and 0 bases from J, with 14 bases in between. The chain's CDR3 is CASSQNRVISNQPQHF. The CDR3 DNA reads TGTGCCAGCAGTCAAAACAGGGTTATTAGCAATCAGCCCCAGCATTTT.

The chain has TRBV2 and TRBJ2-4; no reliable D call. CDR1 is SNHLY, CDR2 FYNNEI, per germline. Between the trimmed V and J ends, which lost 8 bases and 1 base, there was a span of 15 bases. CDR3 length: 15 amino acids. The CDR3 DNA sequence: TGTGCCAGCCGCCCAACAAAATTGGCCAAAAACATTCAGTACTTC. Translated, it gives CASRPTKLAKNIQYF.

The chain couples TRBV3-1 (or the pseudogene TRBV3-2) to TRBJ2-7; the match to TRBD2 covers 12 bases. The CDR3 is 16 amino acids. The trim removed 1 base at V and 5 bases at J, leaving 6 bases unmatched. Germline CDR1 LGHDT, CDR2 YNNKEL (reference sequence). CDR3 in DNA: TGTGCCAGCAGCCAAGTAGTGACTAGCGGGAGCCACGAGCAGTACTTC. Translating gives CASSQVVTSGSHEQYF.

This clone was detected once. V and J are TRBV19 and TRBJ1-5; no reliable D call. CDR3 length equals 18 residues. Germline V gene lookup returns CDR1 LNHDA and CDR2 SQIVND (reference sequence). Trimming removed 3 bases from V and 0 bases from J, with 18 bases in between. CDR3 coding DNA: TGTGCCAGTAGTATCCCATGGAGGGATAGGAATAGCAATCAGCCCCAGCATTTT. Its protein product is CASSIPWRDRNSNQPQHF.

V usage is TRBV6-5 and J usage is TRBJ2-5; TRBD2 agrees at 10 bases. CDR1 and CDR2 (germline): MNHEY, SVGAGI. V shed 8 bases, J shed 3 bases, and the junction held 3 bases outside the gene matches. The CDR3 contains 13 residues. The CDR3 sequence: CASRTSGKETQYF. CDR3 DNA: TGTGCCAGCCGTACTAGCGGGAAAGAGACCCAGTACTTC.

This clone was recorded once. This chain's CDR3 is CASSRDRRETQYF. The CDR3 DNA is TGTGCCAGCAGCCGGGACAGGCGAGAGACCCAGTACTTC. The chain has TRBV5-8 and TRBJ2-5; TRBD1 matches 8 bases. This CDR3 comprises 13 residues. Germline V gene lookup returns CDR1 SGHTS and CDR2 YDEGEE. The trim removed 4 bases at V and 4 bases at J, leaving 3 bases unmatched.

This chain connects TRBV2 to TRBJ2-7; a weak D match, TRBD2 (5 bases). The germline gives CDR1 SNHLY, CDR2 FYNNEI. The CDR3 extends over 12 amino acids. The ends were cut back, 7 bases at V and 5 bases at J, with 12 bases in the middle. The CDR3 DNA reads as TGTGCCAGCAAGAGGGAATTGGACGAGCAGTACTTC. It encodes CASKRELDEQYF.

V is TRBV11-2 and J is TRBJ1-1, with D maybe TRBD1 (6 bases). CDR3 length: 13 residues. Germline assignment: CDR1 SGHAT and CDR2 FQNNGV. Trimming pared 7 bases from V and 4 bases from J, leaving 13 bases between. The CDR3 coding sequence is TGTGCCAGCACCAGTCCCAGGGGCACTGAAGCTTTCTTT. This gives the protein CASTSPRGTEAFF.

The chain is built from TRBV6-2 or TRBV6-3 and TRBJ1-2; D not certain. Per the germline V gene, CDR1 is MNHEY and CDR2 is SVGEGT. The CDR3 covers 11 residues. Trimming left V 6 bases short and J 4 bases short, with 6 bases between. The CDR3 loop reads CASSFSYGYTF. DNA for the CDR3: TGTGCCAGCAGCTTTAGCTATGGCTACACCTTC.

The chain combines TRBV6-2 or TRBV6-3 with TRBJ2-5; 9 bases are shared with TRBD1. V was pared by 0 bases and J by 6 bases, with 11 bases of the junction left unmatched. This CDR3 spans 17 amino acids. Germline CDR1 is MNHEY and CDR2 is SVGEGT. The CDR3 spells CASSYSPPGTGKKTQYF. In DNA form, the CDR3 reads TGTGCCAGCAGTTACTCGCCTCCCGGGACAGGGAAAAAGACCCAGTACTTC.

The V and J genes are TRBV6-2 or TRBV6-3 and TRBJ1-5; D uncertain. CDR1 MNHEY and CDR2 SVGEGT come from the germline V gene. Trimming stripped 0 bases from V and 7 bases from J, with 10 bases between. The CDR3 has 14 amino acids. The CDR3 DNA sequence: TGTGCCAGCAGTTACTCCGGGGAAGGCCAGCCCCAGCATTTT. Translating gives CASSYSGEGQPQHF.

V usage is TRBV6-1 and J usage is TRBJ2-5; TRBD2 aligns across 7 bases. The V gene's germline CDR1 is MNHNS and CDR2 SASEGT. The length of the CDR3 is 14 residues. V was pared by 6 bases and J by 4 bases, with 8 bases of the junction left unmatched. For the CDR3, the DNA is TGTGCCAGCAGCCCATCAGGGAGGGTAGAGACCCAGTACTTC. Amino acids: CASSPSGRVETQYF.

Judged by abundance, this clone is medium-sized. The junction shows a germline mismatch at one end, possibly a read error. The chain couples TRBV7-9 to TRBJ2-2; no clear D gene. This CDR3 comprises 13 residues. CDR1 and CDR2 from the germline V gene are SEHNR and FQNEAQ (reference sequence). In nucleotides, the CDR3 is TGTGCCAGCAGCCACCAGAACACCAGGGAGCTGTTTTTT. Translated: CASSHQNTRELFF.

The rearrangement joins TRBV29-1 to TRBJ1-1; TRBD1 is a possible D gene (6 bases). The CDR3 contains 14 residues. The V end was cut by 6 bases, the J end by 0 bases, with 14 bases between. The germline CDR1 and CDR2 sequences are SQVTM and ANQGSEA. CDR3 sequence (DNA): TGCAGCGTAGCCCGCGGGGGGCTGAACACTGAAGCTTTCTTT. Protein product: CSVARGGLNTEAFF.

This sequence joins TRBV19 and TRBJ2-5, with TRBD2 matching 12 bases. The germline V gene encodes CDR1 LNHDA and CDR2 SQIVND (reference sequence). V was pared by 0 bases and J by 3 bases, with 8 bases of the junction left unmatched. The CDR3 covers 18 residues. In DNA form, the CDR3 reads TGTGCCAGTAGTATAGATCCTTCTCTAGCGGGGGGGAAAGAGACCCAGTACTTC. Its translation is CASSIDPSLAGGKETQYF.

The rearrangement uses TRBV12-3 or TRBV12-4 and TRBJ1-2; 8 bases are shared with TRBD1. V lost 5 bases to trimming and J lost 4 bases; unmatched junction nucleotides: 3. The CDR3 covers 13 residues. The CDR3 nucleotides are TGTGCCAGCAGTCGACAGGGGATCTATGGCTACACCTTC. Translation: CASSRQGIYGYTF.

The chain links TRBV6-5 to TRBJ1-1; 7 nucleotides match TRBD1. V trimming: 7 bases; J trimming: 6 bases; junction bases outside the gene matches: 8. The CDR3 covers 13 residues. Germline V gene sequence: CDR1 MNHEY, CDR2 SVGAGI. CDR3 DNA: TGTGCCAGCAAGTTGACAGGGTCGGCTGAAGCTTTCTTT. Translated: CASKLTGSAEAFF.

The chain recombines TRBV24-1 with TRBJ1-5; tentative D call: TRBD1 (5 bases). V lost 4 bases and J lost 0, with 12 bases in between. The CDR3 sequence is 16 residues long. Germline lookup yields CDR1 KGHDR and CDR2 SFDVKD. CDR3 DNA sequence: TGTGCCACCAGTGAGGGGGGACGGAATAGCAATCAGCCCCAGCATTTT. This codes for CATSEGGRNSNQPQHF.

The chain is built from TRBV6-2 or TRBV6-3 and TRBJ2-6; 9 nucleotides match TRBD1. The CDR3 totals 17 residues. V gave up 5 bases and J gave up 1 base; unmatched junction bases: 6. CDR1 and CDR2 (germline): MNHEY, SVGEGT. The CDR3 DNA sequence: TGTGCCAGCAGTATAATACAGGGGGCTTCTGGGGCCAACGTCCTGACTTTC. Translation: CASSIIQGASGANVLTF.

The chain has TRBV9 and TRBJ1-2, with D perhaps TRBD1 (5 bases). Germline V gene data show CDR1 as SGDLS and CDR2 as YYNGEE. The CDR3 covers 13 residues. The V end was cut by 1 base, the J end by 3 bases, with 7 bases between. CDR3 sequence: CASSVPTDYGYTF. The DNA of the CDR3 is TGTGCCAGCAGCGTACCGACAGACTATGGCTACACCTTC.

In its sample, this clone was seen many times. The chain links TRBV6-4 to TRBJ2-2; D gene ambiguous. This CDR3 is 14 amino acids long. V was clipped by 4 bases and J by 4 bases, with 10 bases between them. Germline CDR1 is MRHNA and CDR2 is SNTAGT. The CDR3 sequence is CASSVEVGTGELFF. CDR3 sequence (DNA): TGTGCCAGCAGTGTCGAGGTCGGCACCGGGGAGCTGTTTTTT.

This sequence joins TRBV5-1 and TRBJ2-5; D might be TRBD2 (6 bases). This CDR3 contains 14 residues. V was cut by 7 bases and J by 1 base, with 14 bases left in between. CDR1 and CDR2 from the germline V gene are SGHRS and YFSETQ. The CDR3 loop reads CASAISGPQETQYF. CDR3 bases: TGCGCCAGCGCGATCAGCGGGCCCCAAGAGACCCAGTACTTC.